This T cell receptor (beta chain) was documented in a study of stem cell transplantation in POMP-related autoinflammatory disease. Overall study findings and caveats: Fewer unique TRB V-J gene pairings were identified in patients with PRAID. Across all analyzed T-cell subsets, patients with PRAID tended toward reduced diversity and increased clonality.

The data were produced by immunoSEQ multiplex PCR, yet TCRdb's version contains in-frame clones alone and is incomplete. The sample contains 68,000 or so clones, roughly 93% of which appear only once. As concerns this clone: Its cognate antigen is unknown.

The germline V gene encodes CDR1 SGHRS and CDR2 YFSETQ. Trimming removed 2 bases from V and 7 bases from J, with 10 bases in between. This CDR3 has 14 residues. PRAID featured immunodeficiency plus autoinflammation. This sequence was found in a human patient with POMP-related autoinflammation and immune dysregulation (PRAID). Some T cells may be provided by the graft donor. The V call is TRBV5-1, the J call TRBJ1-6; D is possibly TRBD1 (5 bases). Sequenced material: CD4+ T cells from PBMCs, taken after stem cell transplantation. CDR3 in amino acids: CASSFGTENSPLHF. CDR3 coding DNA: TGCGCCAGCAGCTTTGGGACTGAGAATTCACCCCTCCACTTT.